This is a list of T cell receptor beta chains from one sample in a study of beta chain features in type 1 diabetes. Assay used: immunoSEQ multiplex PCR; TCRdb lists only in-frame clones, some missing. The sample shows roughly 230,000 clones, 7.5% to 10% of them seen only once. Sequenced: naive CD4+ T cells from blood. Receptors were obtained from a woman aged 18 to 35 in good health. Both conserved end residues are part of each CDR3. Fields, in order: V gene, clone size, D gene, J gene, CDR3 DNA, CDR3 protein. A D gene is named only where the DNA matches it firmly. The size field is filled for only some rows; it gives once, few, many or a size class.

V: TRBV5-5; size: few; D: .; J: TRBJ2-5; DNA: TGTGCCAGCCGACGTAGGGGGCAAGAGACCCAGTACTTC; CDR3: CASRRRGQETQYF
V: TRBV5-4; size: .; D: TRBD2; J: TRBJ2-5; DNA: TGTGCCAGCAGCCCTACTAGCGGGGGCCGAGAGACCCAGTACTTC; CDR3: CASSPTSGGRETQYF
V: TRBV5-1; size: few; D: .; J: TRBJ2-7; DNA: TGCGCCAGCAGCTTTGGACACCACTCCTACGAGCAGTACTTC; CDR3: CASSFGHHSYEQYF
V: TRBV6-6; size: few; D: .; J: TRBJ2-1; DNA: TGTGCCAGCAGTTTAGACAGGACCTATGAGCAGTTCTTC; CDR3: CASSLDRTYEQFF
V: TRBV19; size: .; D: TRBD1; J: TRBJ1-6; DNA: TGTGCCAGTACCCCTACGGGGAGGGGACAGGGCAATTCACCCCTCCACTTT; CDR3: CASTPTGRGQGNSPLHF
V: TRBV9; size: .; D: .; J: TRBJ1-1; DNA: TGTGCCAGCAGCGTGACAGGTCTCGATACCACTGAAGCTTTCTTT; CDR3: CASSVTGLDTTEAFF
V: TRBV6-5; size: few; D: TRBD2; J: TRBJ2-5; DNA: TGTGCCAGCAGTTCCGCCTTTAGCGGGGAAGAGACCCAGTACTTC; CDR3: CASSSAFSGEETQYF
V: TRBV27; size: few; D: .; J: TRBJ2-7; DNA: TGTGCCACTAGCCCCCGGGACACCTCCTACGAGCAGTACTTC; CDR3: CATSPRDTSYEQYF
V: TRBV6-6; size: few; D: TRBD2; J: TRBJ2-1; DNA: TGTGCCAGCTCGGGGGGTTATATCAACAATGAGCAGTTCTTC; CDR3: CASSGGYINNEQFF
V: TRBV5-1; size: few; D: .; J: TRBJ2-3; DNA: TGCGCCAGCAGCCTGCGGGGTACTAGCACAGATACGCAGTATTTT; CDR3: CASSLRGTSTDTQYF
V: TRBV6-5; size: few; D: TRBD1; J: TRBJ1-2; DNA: TGTGCCAGCAGTTATGACAGGGACTATGGCTACACCTTC; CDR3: CASSYDRDYGYTF
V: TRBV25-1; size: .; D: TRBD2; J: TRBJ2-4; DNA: TGTGCCAGGCTAGAGCGGGAGGGGGCCAAAAACATTCAGTACTTC; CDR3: CARLEREGAKNIQYF
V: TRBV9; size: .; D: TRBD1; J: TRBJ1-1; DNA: TGTGCCAGCAGCCCGGCCTGGGACAGGCCAAACACTGAAGCTTTCTTT; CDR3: CASSPAWDRPNTEAFF
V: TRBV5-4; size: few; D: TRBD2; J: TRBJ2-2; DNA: TGTGCCAGCAGCTTGGGAGGAGCGGGAGGATCCACCGGGGAGCTGTTTTTT; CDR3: CASSLGGAGGSTGELFF
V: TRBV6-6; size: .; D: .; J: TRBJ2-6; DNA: TGTGCCAGCAGCCCCTCGCGGGGCTCTGGGGCCAACGTCCTGACTTTC; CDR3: CASSPSRGSGANVLTF
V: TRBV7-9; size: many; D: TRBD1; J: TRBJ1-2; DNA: TGTGCCAGCAGCCGGGACAGGGACTATGGCTACACCTTC; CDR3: CASSRDRDYGYTF
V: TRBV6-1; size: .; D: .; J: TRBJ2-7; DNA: TGTGCCAGCAGGGGAACTAGTCTCTACGAGCAGTACTTC; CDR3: CASRGTSLYEQYF
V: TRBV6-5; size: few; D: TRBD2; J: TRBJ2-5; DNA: TGTGCCAGCAGTACGACTAGCTCAGGCGAGACCCAGTACTTC; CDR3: CASSTTSSGETQYF
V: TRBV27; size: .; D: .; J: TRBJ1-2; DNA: TGTGCCAGCACCGGGAACTATGGCTACACCTTC; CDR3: CASTGNYGYTF
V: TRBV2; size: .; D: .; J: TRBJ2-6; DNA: TGTGCCATCGACAGGTTTCTTTTCTCTGGGGCCAACGTCCTGACTTTC; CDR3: CAIDRFLFSGANVLTF
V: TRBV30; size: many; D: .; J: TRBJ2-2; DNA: TGTGCCTGGAGCGGGGGTAACACCGGGGAGCTGTTTTTT; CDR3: CAWSGGNTGELFF
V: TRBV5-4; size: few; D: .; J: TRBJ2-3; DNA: TGTGCCAGCAGCTTGGCTCTAGCTAACACAGATACGCAGTATTTT; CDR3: CASSLALANTDTQYF
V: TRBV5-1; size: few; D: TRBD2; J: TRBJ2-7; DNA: TGCGCCAGCAGCGAAGGAGGCGGGAGCGAGGAGTACTTC; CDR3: CASSEGGGSEEYF
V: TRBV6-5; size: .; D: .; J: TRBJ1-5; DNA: TGTGCCAGCAGCTTCGGCCTAGGACAGCCCCAGCATTTT; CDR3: CASSFGLGQPQHF
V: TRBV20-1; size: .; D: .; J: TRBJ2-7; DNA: TGCAGTGCAGCTCAGGGGTACGAGCAGTACTTC; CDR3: CSAAQGYEQYF
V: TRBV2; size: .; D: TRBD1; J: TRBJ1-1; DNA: TGTGCCAGCAGGGAGATCAGGGGGAACCCCGTGGCTTTCTTT; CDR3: CASREIRGNPVAFF
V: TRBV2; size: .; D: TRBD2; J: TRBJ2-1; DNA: TGTGCCAGCAGGGGGGGGGATGAGCAGTTCTTC; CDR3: CASRGGDEQFF
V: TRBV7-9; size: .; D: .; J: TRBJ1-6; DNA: TGTGCCAGCAGCTTTGCTGGTGGTGGAGGGAGCTCACCCCTCCACTTT; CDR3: CASSFAGGGGSSPLHF
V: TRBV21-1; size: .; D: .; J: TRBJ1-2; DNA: TGTGCCAGCAGCAAACCCCGACAGGGAGGCTACACCTTC; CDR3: CASSKPRQGGYTF
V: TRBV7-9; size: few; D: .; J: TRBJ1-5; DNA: TGTGCCAGCAGCCTACAGGAACGTCAGCCCCAGCATTTT; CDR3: CASSLQERQPQHF
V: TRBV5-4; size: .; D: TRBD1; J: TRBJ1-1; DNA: TGTGCCAGCAGCCCTCCAGGGGGAGTGGAGGACACTGAAGCTTTCTTT; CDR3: CASSPPGGVEDTEAFF
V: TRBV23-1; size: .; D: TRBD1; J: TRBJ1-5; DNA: TGCGCCAGCATCCAAATCCCCGAACCGGGACAGGGGCATCAGCCCCAGCATTTT; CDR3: CASIQIPEPGQGHQPQHF
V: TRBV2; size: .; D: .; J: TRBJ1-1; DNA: TGTGCCAGCAGTTTACAGACAGGCGGGCACACTGAAGCTTTCTTT; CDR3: CASSLQTGGHTEAFF
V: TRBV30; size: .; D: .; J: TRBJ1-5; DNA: TGTGCCTGGAGTCCAAGCACTCTATCCCAAAATCAGCCCCAGCATTTT; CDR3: CAWSPSTLSQNQPQHF
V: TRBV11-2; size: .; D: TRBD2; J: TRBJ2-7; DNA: TGTGCCAGCAGCTTAGAGTCTAGCGGGAGAAGGTACTTC; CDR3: CASSLESSGRRYF
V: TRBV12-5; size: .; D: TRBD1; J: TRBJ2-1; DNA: TGTGCTAGTGGTCAGGGACAGTTCTCCTACAATGAGCAGTTCTTC; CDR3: CASGQGQFSYNEQFF
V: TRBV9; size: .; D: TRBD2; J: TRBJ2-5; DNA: TGTGCCAGCAGCGTAGAGAGCGGGGGGAAAGAGACCCAGTACTTC; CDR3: CASSVESGGKETQYF
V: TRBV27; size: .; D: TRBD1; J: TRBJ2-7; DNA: TGTGCCAGCAGTCGACAGGGCTCCTACGAGCAGTACTTC; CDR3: CASSRQGSYEQYF
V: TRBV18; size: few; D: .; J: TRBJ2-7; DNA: TGTGCCAGCTCACCACAGTCGGTCGCGGGGACCTACGAGCAGTACTTC; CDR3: CASSPQSVAGTYEQYF
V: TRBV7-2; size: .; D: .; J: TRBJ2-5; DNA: TGTGCCAGCAGCGATGTCCCCGGGGGCGGGAGTCGGGAGACCCAGTACTTC; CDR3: CASSDVPGGGSRETQYF
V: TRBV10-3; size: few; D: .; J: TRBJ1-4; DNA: TGTGCCACGGGACTCGACGATAATGAAAAACTGTTTTTT; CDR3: CATGLDDNEKLFF
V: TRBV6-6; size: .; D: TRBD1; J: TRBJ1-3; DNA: TGTGCCAGCAGCCTCGACAGGGGGCGGGAAAACACCATATATTTT; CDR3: CASSLDRGRENTIYF
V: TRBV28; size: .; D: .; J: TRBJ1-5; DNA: TGTGCCAGCAGTTTATTCGGTCAGCCCCAGCATTTT; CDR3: CASSLFGQPQHF
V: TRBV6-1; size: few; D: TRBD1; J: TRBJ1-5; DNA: TGTGCCAGCAGACCGACAGGGAGTCATCAGCCCCAGCATTTT; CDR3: CASRPTGSHQPQHF
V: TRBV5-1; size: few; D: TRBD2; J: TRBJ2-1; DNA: TGCGCCAGCAGCTTGGCTAGCGGGACCTACAATGAGCAGTTCTTC; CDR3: CASSLASGTYNEQFF
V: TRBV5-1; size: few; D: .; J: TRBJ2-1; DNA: TGCGCCAGCAGCCCCCAGGGGCTAAGCTCCTACAATGAGCAGTTCTTC; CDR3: CASSPQGLSSYNEQFF
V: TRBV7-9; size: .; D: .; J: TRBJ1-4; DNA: TGTGCCAGCAGCCCAGGGAAAGGAGATGAAAAACTGTTTTTT; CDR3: CASSPGKGDEKLFF
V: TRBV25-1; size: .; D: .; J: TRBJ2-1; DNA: TGTGCCAGCAGTGCCCTTTACCGGGGTTACAATGAGCAGTTCTTC; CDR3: CASSALYRGYNEQFF
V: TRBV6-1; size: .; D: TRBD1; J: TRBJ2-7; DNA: TGTGCCAGCCTTAGACAGGGTTTGTGGGAGCAGTACTTC; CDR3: CASLRQGLWEQYF
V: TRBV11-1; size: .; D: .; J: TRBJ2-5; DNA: TGTGCCAGCACCGGACAGCAAAAAGAGACCCAGTACTTC; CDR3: CASTGQQKETQYF
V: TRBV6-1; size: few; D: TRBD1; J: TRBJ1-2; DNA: TGTGCCAGCAGGGCCCCCCGCAGGGGGACGAGTGGCTACACCTTC; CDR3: CASRAPRRGTSGYTF
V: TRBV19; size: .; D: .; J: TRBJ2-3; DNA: TGTGCCAGTAGTATTGGCAGGGAAACAGATACGCAGTATTTT; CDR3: CASSIGRETDTQYF